The present TCR beta chain was sequenced within a study of beta chain features in type 1 diabetes. Overall study results and limits: All four CD4+ subsets of Type 1 diabetes patients contained TCRB CDR3s that were moderately but significantly shorter.

This clone was seen only a few times. What it binds is unknown. Each sorted fraction was over 95% pure. Germline V gene sequence: CDR1 GTSNPN, CDR2 SVGIG (reference sequence). V shed 5 bases, J shed 4 bases, and the junction held 2 bases outside the gene matches. The CDR3 loop spans 12 amino acids. All of the isolated RNA was reverse transcribed, so expressed TCRB transcripts were sequenced. Method: immunoSEQ multiplex PCR; TCRdb's copy keeps in-frame clones and lacks some. The data contain about 700,000 clones, around an eighth of them singletons. Sequenced: naive CD4+ T cells from blood. The rearrangement joins TRBV30 to TRBJ1-5; TRBD1 matches 7 bases. This clonotype was obtained from a man aged 18 to 35 with type 1 diabetes. As DNA, the CDR3 is TGTGCCTGGGACAGGGAAAATCAGCCCCAGCATTTT. It encodes CAWDRENQPQHF.